This is a list of T cell receptor beta chains from one sample in a study of cytomegalovirus exposure and HLA in healthy donors. Sequenced by immunoSEQ multiplex PCR; TCRdb stores in-frame clones only, minus some. The sample lists 150,000 to 200,000 clones; roughly four fifths were seen once. The sequenced sample was PBMCs. Source of these receptors: a male donor in good health and CMV-seropositive. Both conserved end residues are part of each CDR3. Each record gives: V gene, J gene, clone size, D gene, CDR3 protein, CDR3 DNA. The D gene is left open where the match is weak. Size is stated for part of the rows, as once, few or many counts, or as a class when the clone is expanded.

v_call: TRBV28
j_call: TRBJ1-2
clone_size: -
d_call: -
cdr3_aa: CASTSSTDHGYTF
cdr3_nt: TGTGCCAGCACGTCCTCGACAGACCATGGCTACACCTTC

v_call: TRBV5-5
j_call: TRBJ1-1
clone_size: -
d_call: -
cdr3_aa: CASSSPRNTEAFF
cdr3_nt: TGTGCCAGCAGTTCCCCCCGGAACACTGAAGCTTTCTTT

v_call: TRBV2
j_call: TRBJ1-2
clone_size: once
d_call: TRBD1
cdr3_aa: CASRPNRGPDYGYTF
cdr3_nt: TGTGCCAGCAGACCTAACAGGGGACCTGACTATGGCTACACCTTC

v_call: TRBV7-6
j_call: TRBJ2-7
clone_size: -
d_call: -
cdr3_aa: CASSSDFSSYEQYF
cdr3_nt: TGTGCCAGCAGCTCGGACTTCTCCAGTTACGAGCAGTACTTC

v_call: TRBV18
j_call: TRBJ2-7
clone_size: -
d_call: TRBD1
cdr3_aa: CASSPPSVVQGSYEQYF
cdr3_nt: TGTGCCAGCTCACCACCGTCGGTAGTACAGGGGTCCTACGAGCAGTACTTC

v_call: TRBV18
j_call: TRBJ2-7
clone_size: -
d_call: -
cdr3_aa: CASSPEAGGSGGYEQYF
cdr3_nt: TGTGCCAGCTCACCAGAAGCAGGGGGCTCGGGAGGTTACGAGCAGTACTTC

v_call: TRBV6-1
j_call: TRBJ2-7
clone_size: -
d_call: -
cdr3_aa: CASGPGGGYEQYF
cdr3_nt: TGTGCCAGCGGCCCGGGGGGCGGGTACGAGCAGTACTTC

v_call: TRBV27
j_call: TRBJ1-1
clone_size: -
d_call: -
cdr3_aa: CASRQGGDTEAFF
cdr3_nt: TGTGCCAGCAGACAAGGGGGGGACACTGAAGCTTTCTTT

v_call: TRBV11-2
j_call: TRBJ2-1
clone_size: -
d_call: TRBD2
cdr3_aa: CASRSGTSGFYNEQFF
cdr3_nt: TGTGCCAGCAGATCCGGGACTAGCGGTTTCTACAATGAGCAGTTCTTC

v_call: TRBV5-1
j_call: TRBJ2-5
clone_size: -
d_call: TRBD1
cdr3_aa: CASSLTGAGETQYF
cdr3_nt: TGCGCCAGCAGCTTGACAGGGGCGGGAGAGACCCAGTACTTC

v_call: TRBV5-8
j_call: TRBJ2-2
clone_size: once
d_call: -
cdr3_aa: CASSLMGQPFGELFF
cdr3_nt: TGTGCCAGCAGCTTGATGGGACAACCGTTCGGGGAGCTGTTTTTT

v_call: TRBV30
j_call: TRBJ2-5
clone_size: few
d_call: -
cdr3_aa: CAWSVQQETQYF
cdr3_nt: TGTGCCTGGAGTGTACAGCAAGAGACCCAGTACTTC

v_call: TRBV20-1
j_call: TRBJ1-4
clone_size: -
d_call: -
cdr3_aa: CSARESWKLFF
cdr3_nt: TGCAGTGCTAGAGAGAGTTGGAAACTGTTTTTT

v_call: TRBV9
j_call: TRBJ2-5
clone_size: -
d_call: -
cdr3_aa: CASSRTDLYQETQYF
cdr3_nt: TGTGCCAGCTCTCGGACAGATTTGTACCAAGAGACCCAGTACTTC

v_call: TRBV9
j_call: TRBJ2-2
clone_size: -
d_call: -
cdr3_aa: CASSVDSTGELFF
cdr3_nt: TGTGCCAGCAGCGTAGACAGCACCGGGGAGCTGTTTTTT

v_call: TRBV30
j_call: TRBJ2-7
clone_size: -
d_call: -
cdr3_aa: CAWKDSTYEQYF
cdr3_nt: TGTGCCTGGAAGGACAGTACCTACGAGCAGTACTTC

v_call: TRBV7-9
j_call: TRBJ2-1
clone_size: -
d_call: TRBD2
cdr3_aa: CASSFGTSGSEQFF
cdr3_nt: TGTGCCAGCAGCTTCGGGACTAGCGGAAGTGAGCAGTTCTTC

v_call: TRBV10-3
j_call: TRBJ2-7
clone_size: -
d_call: -
cdr3_aa: CAIRTSGEQYF
cdr3_nt: TGTGCCATCAGGACCTCGGGCGAGCAGTACTTC

v_call: TRBV9
j_call: TRBJ2-3
clone_size: -
d_call: -
cdr3_aa: CASSTGFVRTDTQYF
cdr3_nt: TGTGCCAGCAGCACGGGGTTCGTTCGCACAGATACGCAGTATTTT

v_call: TRBV2
j_call: TRBJ2-7
clone_size: -
d_call: TRBD2
cdr3_aa: CASSGGTSFYEQYF
cdr3_nt: TGTGCCAGCAGTGGAGGGACTAGTTTCTACGAGCAGTACTTC

v_call: TRBV18
j_call: TRBJ2-7
clone_size: few
d_call: TRBD1
cdr3_aa: CASSPGPGQEASYEQYF
cdr3_nt: TGTGCCAGCTCACCAGGTCCGGGACAGGAGGCATCCTACGAGCAGTACTTC

v_call: TRBV30
j_call: TRBJ2-5
clone_size: -
d_call: -
cdr3_aa: CAWSPLGGQRQETQYF
cdr3_nt: TGTGCCTGGAGTCCCCTCGGAGGACAGAGGCAGGAGACCCAGTACTTC

v_call: TRBV30
j_call: TRBJ2-3
clone_size: -
d_call: -
cdr3_aa: CAWSSTATDTQYF
cdr3_nt: TGTGCCTGGAGTTCAACAGCTACAGATACGCAGTATTTT

v_call: TRBV18
j_call: TRBJ1-5
clone_size: -
d_call: -
cdr3_aa: CASSPRAGVLNQPQHF
cdr3_nt: TGTGCCAGCTCACCCCGGGCAGGGGTGTTAAATCAGCCCCAGCATTTT

v_call: TRBV5-1
j_call: TRBJ2-6
clone_size: -
d_call: TRBD1
cdr3_aa: CASSSRQGSDSGANGLTF
cdr3_nt: TGCGCCAGCAGCTCTCGACAGGGGTCGGACTCTGGGGCCAACGGCCTGACTTTC

v_call: TRBV9
j_call: TRBJ2-2
clone_size: -
d_call: TRBD2
cdr3_aa: CASSVGSGGAGTGELFF
cdr3_nt: TGTGCCAGCAGCGTAGGTAGCGGGGGGGCCGGCACCGGGGAGCTGTTTTTT

v_call: TRBV6-6
j_call: TRBJ2-7
clone_size: -
d_call: -
cdr3_aa: CASSYSRQSNEQYF
cdr3_nt: TGTGCCAGCAGTTACTCGCGACAGTCAAACGAGCAGTACTTC

v_call: TRBV5-1
j_call: TRBJ2-5
clone_size: few
d_call: -
cdr3_aa: CASSLTPGGETQYF
cdr3_nt: TGCGCCAGCAGCTTAACCCCGGGGGGCGAGACCCAGTACTTC

v_call: TRBV5-4
j_call: TRBJ2-5
clone_size: -
d_call: -
cdr3_aa: CASRTVGRQQETQYF
cdr3_nt: TGTGCCAGCAGGACAGTAGGCAGACAGCAAGAGACCCAGTACTTC

v_call: TRBV5-5
j_call: TRBJ1-4
clone_size: -
d_call: TRBD1
cdr3_aa: CASSLAGTGLGNEKLFF
cdr3_nt: TGTGCCAGCAGCTTGGCCGGGACAGGGCTCGGTAATGAAAAACTGTTTTTT

v_call: TRBV30
j_call: TRBJ1-1
clone_size: -
d_call: TRBD1
cdr3_aa: CAWSPDRVGTEAFF
cdr3_nt: TGTGCCTGGAGTCCGGACAGGGTAGGCACTGAAGCTTTCTTT

v_call: TRBV30
j_call: TRBJ1-1
clone_size: -
d_call: -
cdr3_aa: CAWSVRANTEAFF
cdr3_nt: TGTGCCTGGAGTGTACGAGCGAACACTGAAGCTTTCTTT

v_call: TRBV5-1
j_call: TRBJ1-3
clone_size: -
d_call: -
cdr3_aa: CASSLELSGNTIYF
cdr3_nt: TGCGCCAGCAGCTTGGAGCTCTCTGGAAACACCATATATTTT

v_call: TRBV30
j_call: TRBJ1-4
clone_size: -
d_call: -
cdr3_aa: CAWSVREGVKLFF
cdr3_nt: TGTGCCTGGAGTGTAAGAGAGGGAGTAAAACTGTTTTTT

v_call: TRBV9
j_call: TRBJ2-7
clone_size: once
d_call: TRBD2
cdr3_aa: CASSVETSGRAKYF
cdr3_nt: TGTGCCAGCAGCGTAGAGACTAGCGGGAGGGCCAAGTACTTC

v_call: TRBV7-9
j_call: TRBJ2-5
clone_size: few
d_call: -
cdr3_aa: CASSTQDFQETQYF
cdr3_nt: TGTGCCAGCAGCACCCAGGACTTTCAAGAGACCCAGTACTTC

v_call: TRBV7-2
j_call: TRBJ1-5
clone_size: -
d_call: -
cdr3_aa: CASSLQRLEPQHF
cdr3_nt: TGTGCCAGCAGCTTACAGCGTTTGGAGCCCCAGCATTTT

v_call: TRBV27
j_call: TRBJ1-5
clone_size: -
d_call: -
cdr3_aa: CASSASRGDNQPQHF
cdr3_nt: TGTGCCAGCAGTGCAAGTAGGGGTGACAATCAGCCCCAGCATTTT

v_call: TRBV28
j_call: TRBJ1-4
clone_size: -
d_call: TRBD1
cdr3_aa: CASSPGTVNEKLFF
cdr3_nt: TGTGCCAGCAGCCCCGGGACAGTAAATGAAAAACTGTTTTTT

v_call: TRBV15
j_call: TRBJ1-2
clone_size: -
d_call: -
cdr3_aa: CATSRDRAGGGYTF
cdr3_nt: TGTGCCACCAGCAGAGATAGGGCCGGAGGAGGCTACACCTTC

v_call: TRBV30
j_call: TRBJ2-7
clone_size: -
d_call: TRBD1
cdr3_aa: CAWSVQGGAPYEQYF
cdr3_nt: TGTGCCTGGAGTGTACAGGGGGGAGCCCCATACGAGCAGTACTTC

v_call: TRBV28
j_call: TRBJ1-3
clone_size: -
d_call: TRBD1
cdr3_aa: CASSQQGAAGNTIYF
cdr3_nt: TGTGCCAGCAGCCAACAGGGGGCCGCTGGAAACACCATATATTTT

v_call: TRBV7-2
j_call: TRBJ2-7
clone_size: -
d_call: TRBD1
cdr3_aa: CASNLQGAGEQYF
cdr3_nt: TGTGCCAGCAATTTGCAGGGGGCTGGCGAGCAGTACTTC

v_call: TRBV19
j_call: TRBJ1-1
clone_size: -
d_call: -
cdr3_aa: CASKSGSNTEAFF
cdr3_nt: TGTGCCAGTAAGAGCGGATCGAACACTGAAGCTTTCTTT

v_call: TRBV28
j_call: TRBJ2-3
clone_size: -
d_call: -
cdr3_aa: CASSFQISGNTDTQYF
cdr3_nt: TGTGCCAGCAGTTTTCAGATTAGCGGAAACACAGATACGCAGTATTTT

v_call: TRBV28
j_call: TRBJ2-7
clone_size: -
d_call: -
cdr3_aa: CASNSRMSSYEQYF
cdr3_nt: TGTGCCAGCAATTCTAGGATGAGCTCCTACGAGCAGTACTTC